Following are 15 T cell receptor beta chains from one sample sequenced in a study of cytomegalovirus exposure and HLA in healthy donors. The table came from immunoSEQ multiplex PCR; TCRdb's copy has only in-frame clones and leaves some out. The repertoire holds 90,000 to 120,000 clones, 70% to 90% seen once, with 3% in the top ten. The sequenced sample was PBMCs. The receptors were sampled from a woman younger than 35 in good health and CMV-seronegative.

The chain combines TRBV6-1 with TRBJ1-2, with 9 bases lining up with TRBD1. Germline V lookup: CDR1 MNHNS, CDR2 SASEGT. The CDR3 consists of 15 residues. V shed 7 bases, J shed 3 bases, and the junction held 9 bases outside the gene matches. The CDR3 spells CASMDRGRFDYGYTF. The CDR3 DNA follows: TGTGCCAGCATGGACAGGGGACGTTTTGACTATGGCTACACCTTC.

The chain recombines TRBV28 with TRBJ1-3; possibly TRBD1 for D (6 bases). CDR3 length: 16 amino acids. V was cut by 7 bases and J by 3 bases, with 19 bases left in between. The germline gives CDR1 MDHEN, CDR2 SYDVKM. As DNA, the CDR3 is TGTGCCAGCACCCTACTTGGGGGGGCGGATGGAAACACCATATATTTT. Translating gives CASTLLGGADGNTIYF. The full variable domain, with the rest looked up from reference TRBV28 and TRBJ1-3, is DVKVTQSSRYLVKRTGEKVFLECVQDMDHENMFWYRQDPGLGLRLIYFSYDVKMKEKGDIPEGYSVSREKKERFSLILESASTNQTSMYLCASTLLGGADGNTIYFGEGSWLTVV.

The rearrangement joins TRBV5-1 to TRBJ2-3; 14 bases agree with TRBD2. Germline values: CDR1 SGHRS, CDR2 YFSETQ. The CDR3 has 19 residues. V shed 0 bases, J shed 1 base, and the junction held 7 bases outside the gene matches. This chain's CDR3 is CASSLEATTSGGGTDTQYF. DNA for the CDR3: TGCGCCAGCAGCTTGGAGGCCACGACTAGCGGGGGGGGCACAGATACGCAGTATTTT.

The chain is built from TRBV19 and TRBJ1-2; D is unclear. V was trimmed by 4 bases and J by 1 base, leaving 4 bases between them. Looked up from germline, CDR1 is LNHDA and CDR2 is SQIVND (reference sequence). The CDR3 is made up of 12 amino acids. DNA for the CDR3: TGTGCCAGTAGTAATATTAACTATGGCTACACCTTC. This sequence encodes CASSNINYGYTF.

This clone was picked up a small number of times. The V gene is TRBV4-1, the J gene TRBJ1-1; 7 bases fit TRBD1. CDR1 and CDR2 from the germline V gene are MGHRA and YSYEKL. This CDR3 contains 17 residues. V was clipped by 1 base and J by 3 bases; unmatched bases: 11. In DNA form, the CDR3 reads TGCGCCAGCAGCCAAGCAAATTTTGGGACAGCATACACTGAAGCTTTCTTT. Its protein is CASSQANFGTAYTEAFF.

CDR3 sequence: CASRLSTGSSYEQYF. The CDR3 coding sequence is TGTGCCAGCAGACTATCAACAGGGAGCTCCTACGAGCAGTACTTC. This chain uses TRBV6-5 with TRBJ2-7, with TRBD1 as a possible D gene (6 bases). Trimming cost V 6 bases and J 0 bases, with 15 bases left between them. This CDR3 contains 15 residues. The germline V gene encodes CDR1 MNHEY and CDR2 SVGAGI.

The V gene is TRBV5-1, the J gene TRBJ2-2; D possibly corresponds to TRBD2 (6 bases). The germline V gene encodes CDR1 SGHRS and CDR2 YFSETQ. V dropped 4 bases and J dropped 4 bases, with 14 bases sitting between them. The CDR3 totals 15 residues. CDR3 sequence (DNA): TGCGCCAGCAGCCCGCGGGGAGTACCCACCGGGGAGCTGTTTTTT. Amino acids: CASSPRGVPTGELFF.

This chain links TRBV5-1 with TRBJ2-3; D possibly corresponds to TRBD2 (5 bases). Germline V gene data show CDR1 as SGHRS and CDR2 as YFSETQ. The germline V and J ends were trimmed by 0 bases and 2 bases, with 10 bases remaining between them. The CDR3 runs 15 residues. The CDR3, as DNA: TGCGCCAGCAGCTTGGCGGGGTTATCCACAGATACGCAGTATTTT. Protein sequence: CASSLAGLSTDTQYF.

This chain uses TRBV5-1 with TRBJ2-2, with D possibly being TRBD2 (6 bases). With 4 bases removed from V and 5 bases from J, the gap between germline ends came to 12 bases. The CDR3 length is 14 residues. Germline loops: CDR1 SGHRS, CDR2 YFSETQ. The CDR3 protein is CASSAPGRTGELFF. CDR3 coding DNA: TGCGCCAGCAGCGCGCCGGGGAGGACCGGGGAGCTGTTTTTT.

The genes are TRBV7-3 and TRBJ2-2, with D tentatively TRBD2 (5 bases). CDR3 size: 16 residues. The ends were cut back, 1 base at V and 2 bases at J, with 11 bases in the middle. Germline CDR1 and CDR2: SGHTA and FQGTGA. This CDR3 is CASSLNRGVNTGELFF. CDR3 in DNA: TGTGCCAGCAGCTTAAACCGGGGTGTAAACACCGGGGAGCTGTTTTTT.

The chain couples TRBV7-9 to TRBJ2-7, with 7 bases identical to TRBD1. CDR3 size: 14 residues. In germline, CDR1 is SEHNR, CDR2 FQNEAQ (reference sequence). V trimming: 4 bases; J trimming: 8 bases; junction bases outside the gene matches: 11. CDR3 sequence: CASSSFDRAYQQYF. CDR3 nucleotide sequence: TGTGCCAGCAGCTCGTTCGACAGGGCCTATCAGCAGTACTTC.

The chain combines TRBV6-5 with TRBJ2-2; D perhaps matches TRBD1 (5 bases). Germline CDR1 is MNHEY and CDR2 is SVGAGI. V was pared by 6 bases and J by 1 base, with 6 bases between. The length of the CDR3 is 13 residues. As DNA, the CDR3 is TGTGCCAGCAGGGGGCTGAACACCGGGGAGCTGTTTTTT. It translates to CASRGLNTGELFF.

This clone was recorded only once. The chain combines TRBV28 with TRBJ1-3, with D maybe TRBD1 (5 bases). The CDR3 length is 14 residues. The germline gives CDR1 MDHEN, CDR2 SYDVKM. V lost 10 bases and J lost 2, with 15 bases in between. The CDR3 loop reads CATLSGTAGNTIYF. CDR3 DNA: TGTGCCACTTTATCCGGGACTGCTGGAAACACCATATATTTT.

This clone was counted a few times. The rearrangement uses TRBV19 and TRBJ2-4, with D possibly matching TRBD2 (6 bases). The V end was cut by 1 base, the J end by 4 bases, with 8 bases between. CDR1 is LNHDA, CDR2 SQIVND, per germline (reference sequence). CDR3 length: 14 residues. The DNA for the CDR3 is TGTGCCAGTAGTATAGGACGGGGGAAAAACATTCAGTACTTC. The encoded protein is CASSIGRGKNIQYF. Full variable domain (missing parts from reference TRBV19 and TRBJ2-4): DGGITQSPKYLFRKEGQNVTLSCEQNLNHDAMYWYRQDPGQGLRLIYYSQIVNDFQKGDIAEGYSVSREKKESFPLTVTSAQKNPTAFYLCASSIGRGKNIQYFGAGTRLSVL.

V and J are TRBV18 and TRBJ1-5; 8 nucleotides agree with TRBD1. CDR1 and CDR2 (germline): KGHSH, LQKENI. V lost 2 bases, J lost 4 bases, and 7 bases stayed unmatched. The CDR3 is 16 amino acids. DNA of the CDR3: TGTGCCAGCTCACCAGAGGCGACAGGGGCAAATCAGCCCCAGCATTTT. Residues: CASSPEATGANQPQHF.